The subject of this entry is one T cell receptor (beta chain). Its target is unknown. The data were taken from a study of shared clonotypes between healthy human individuals. Overall study findings and caveats: Sequencing depth was expected to influence donor clonotype sharing.

Method: immunoSEQ multiplex PCR; TCRdb's copy keeps in-frame clones and lacks some. The repertoire has 1.4 million or so clones, approximately 98.5% of them found once; the top ten carry 0.3% to 0.45%. CDR1 is ENHRY, CDR2 SYGVKD, per germline. Trimming pared 7 bases from V and 4 bases from J, leaving 14 bases between. The CDR3 totals 13 residues. The study drew all its donors from Caucasian adults living in Nashville, Tennessee. Material for sequencing was naive CD4+ T cells sorted from blood. Subset denoted: CD45RA+ positively selected. The sequence came from a man aged 25 to 40 in good health. The chain uses TRBV10-3 and TRBJ2-7; D perhaps matches TRBD1 (5 bases). The CDR3 is CAIIPRELYEQYF. DNA of the CDR3: TGTGCCATCATCCCCAGGGAACTATACGAGCAGTACTTC.